Listed here are 18 T cell receptor beta chains from one sample, sequenced in a study of Ad26.COV2.S vaccination and SARS-CoV-2 variants listed by TCRdb under 2021. The time point label here, explained by the study, means: individuals recovered from natural SARS-CoV-2 infection. Receptors were amplified or captured by the immunoSEQ multiplex PCR assay. Imported from immuneACCESS, the table was reduced by TCRdb to in-frame sequences with V and J called. These copies leave out some clones; in studies compared against another copy, an unresolved V gene accounts for under half, and the cause of the remainder is not known. This sample is represented by approximately 400,000 clones; around 90% of them were singletons. The ten biggest clones cover 3% to 5% of the sample. The input for sequencing was peripheral blood, taken after recovery from COVID-19. Receptor source: a human donor who had recovered from COVID-19.

The chain has TRBV28 and TRBJ1-5; no clear D. The CDR3 length is 14 residues. Trimming pared 3 bases from V and 4 bases from J, leaving 10 bases between. Germline V CDR1 and CDR2: MDHEN, SYDVKM. CDR3 DNA: TGTGCCAGCAGTTTCGTCGACGGGAATCAGCCCCAGCATTTT. Its translation is CASSFVDGNQPQHF.

The rearrangement joins TRBV2 to TRBJ1-1; the D is unclear. Trimming removed 3 bases at V and 2 bases at J, with 10 bases between. Germline CDR1 and CDR2: SNHLY and FYNNEI. The CDR3 runs to 14 residues. The CDR3 bases are TGTGCCAGCAGTGATTGGCCTAGAAACACTGAAGCTTTCTTT. This sequence encodes CASSDWPRNTEAFF.

In DNA, the CDR3 is TGTGCCAGCAGCTTAGTTGGCGGCGGGGGGCTCAATGAGCAGTTCTTC. Translated, it gives CASSLVGGGGLNEQFF. This chain links TRBV11-3 with TRBJ2-1; 8 bases agree with TRBD2. Trimming removed 1 base from V and 6 bases from J; junction bases left unmatched: 8. The CDR3 totals 16 residues. Per germline, CDR1 SGHNT and CDR2 YENEEA. The entire variable domain, with the rest obtained from reference TRBV11-3 and TRBJ2-1, is as follows: EAGVVQSPRYKIIEKKQPVAFWCNPISGHNTLYWYLQNLGQGPELLIRYENEEAVDDSQLPKDRFSAERLKGVDSTLKIQPAELGDSAVYLCASSLVGGGGLNEQFFGPGTRLTVL.

A remark on this clone: Its ends do not fully match the called genes, so a read error is possible. The chain joins TRBV6-5 to TRBJ1-5, with D perhaps TRBD1 (5 bases). Germline lookup yields CDR1 MNHEY and CDR2 SVGAGI. The length of the CDR3 is 14 residues. The CDR3 bases are TGTGCCAGCAGTTACTCAAGGGGCAAACAGCCCCAGCATTTT. This sequence encodes CASSYSRGKQPQHF.

This sequence joins TRBV5-1 and TRBJ1-2; the D is unclear. CDR1 is SGHRS and CDR2 is YFSETQ in the germline V gene. The CDR3 runs 13 residues. The germline V and J ends were trimmed by 0 bases and 8 bases, with 11 bases remaining between them. CDR3 in DNA: TGCGCCAGCAGCTTGGGACCGGCGGACGGCTACACCTTC. Its translation is CASSLGPADGYTF.

The chain uses TRBV5-5 and TRBJ1-1, with a tentative D call TRBD1 (5 bases). The V gene lost 4 bases and the J gene lost 1 base, with 14 bases spanning the gap. CDR1 and CDR2 (germline): SGHKS, YYEKEE (reference sequence). The CDR3 length is 15 residues. The DNA of the CDR3 is TGTGCCAGCAGCCCGCGGTTTGGGGGGAACACTGAAGCTTTCTTT. Its protein product is CASSPRFGGNTEAFF.

The chain joins TRBV4-3 to TRBJ1-5, with 11 bases lining up with TRBD1. The germline V gene encodes CDR1 LGHNA and CDR2 YSLEER. The ends lost 8 bases at V and 2 bases at J; junction bases unmatched: 8. The CDR3 covers 16 residues. Written as DNA, the CDR3 is TGCGCCAGCGGACAGGGGGCAAATGAGGGCAATCAGCCCCAGCATTTT. As protein: CASGQGANEGNQPQHF.

The chain combines TRBV10-2 with TRBJ2-5, with D possibly matching TRBD2 (5 bases). CDR3 length: 14 amino acids. Germline CDR1 WSHSY, CDR2 SAAADI. Trimming took 6 bases from V and 0 from J, leaving 11 bases between them. DNA for the CDR3: TGCGCCAGCAGGGACTCTAAGTACCAAGAGACCCAGTACTTC. Translating it yields CASRDSKYQETQYF.

The genes are TRBV5-3 and TRBJ1-1; D ambiguous. TRBV5-3 counts as an open reading frame of uncertain function. V lost 3 bases and J lost 0, with 6 bases in between. This CDR3 spans 13 amino acids. The CDR3 sequence is CARSSRLNTEAFF. The CDR3 DNA reads TGTGCCAGAAGCTCGAGGTTGAACACTGAAGCTTTCTTT.

This rearrangement joins TRBV7-9 to TRBJ2-1, with D possibly matching TRBD2 (5 bases). Between the trimmed V and J ends, which lost 4 bases and 5 bases, there was a span of 15 bases. The V gene's germline CDR1 is SEHNR and CDR2 FQNEAQ (reference sequence). The CDR3 consists of 15 residues. CDR3 loop: CASSSIRGANNEQFF. CDR3 nucleotide sequence: TGTGCCAGCAGCTCTATTCGGGGAGCGAACAATGAGCAGTTCTTC.

The CDR3 here is CASSLGQLTEAFF. The CDR3 bases are TGTGCCAGCAGCTTAGGGCAGCTCACTGAAGCTTTCTTT. The J gene is TRBJ1-1, the V gene TRBV13, with no clear D. The germline V gene has CDR1 PRHDT and CDR2 FYEKMQ (reference sequence). V was pared by 0 bases and J by 4 bases, with 6 bases between. The CDR3 loop spans 13 amino acids.

A note on this clone: The junction differs from germline at one of its ends, possibly a read error. This rearrangement joins TRBV5-1 to TRBJ2-3, with 7 nucleotides matching TRBD1. CDR1 and CDR2 from the germline V gene are SGHRS and YFSETQ. This CDR3 contains 14 residues. The CDR3 DNA follows: TGCGCCAGCTCTCCGGGACAGCCCACAAATACGCAGTATTTT. As protein: CASSPGQPTNTQYF.

This clone was seen only once. The chain employs TRBV13 and TRBJ2-5; D not certain. The V gene's germline CDR1 is PRHDT and CDR2 FYEKMQ (reference sequence). Trimming took off 5 bases at V and 3 bases at J, with 7 bases between the two ends. CDR3 length: 12 residues. The CDR3: CASSQKKETQYF. Here the CDR3 DNA reads TGTGCCAGCAGCCAGAAGAAAGAGACCCAGTACTTC.

This clone came up once. The gene calls are TRBV11-2 and TRBJ1-6; 7 positions match TRBD1. This CDR3 is built from 17 residues. Trimming took 5 bases from V and 5 from J; bases not matched to a gene: 12. Germline CDR1 and CDR2: SGHAT and FQNNGV. The CDR3 loop is CASSPLRIGTDNSPLHF. The DNA of the CDR3 is TGTGCCAGCAGCCCGCTACGAATTGGGACAGATAATTCACCCCTCCACTTT.

This chain connects TRBV27 to TRBJ2-1; TRBD2 aligns across 9 bases. There are 13 residues in the CDR3. Germline CDR1 MNHEY, CDR2 SMNVEV (reference sequence). J lost 9 bases, V lost 2 bases, and 2 bases had no gene match. The CDR3: CASSLGAGGEQFF. DNA for the CDR3: TGTGCCAGCAGTTTAGGAGCGGGGGGTGAGCAGTTCTTC.

The chain links TRBV5-1 to TRBJ1-1; 8 nucleotides match TRBD1. CDR1 and CDR2 from the germline V gene are SGHRS and YFSETQ. V lost 4 bases, J lost 10 bases, and 18 bases stayed unmatched. CDR3 length: 16 amino acids. As DNA, the CDR3 is TGCGCCAGCAGCCTCGGACAGGGAAATTTGGGTCTTGGAGCTTTCTTT. It yields the protein CASSLGQGNLGLGAFF.

This chain joins TRBV4-1 and TRBJ2-3; 11 nucleotides line up with TRBD2. The CDR3 runs 19 residues. The trim removed 2 bases at V and 3 bases at J, leaving 13 bases unmatched. Germline CDR1 is MGHRA and CDR2 is YSYEKL. Here the CDR3 reads CASSQRTALAGGRTDTQYF. Written as DNA, the CDR3 is TGCGCCAGCAGCCAACGTACTGCTCTAGCGGGGGGCCGAACAGATACGCAGTATTTT.

The V and J genes are TRBV2 and TRBJ1-2; D is ambiguous. The CDR3 is 12 amino acids. CDR1 and CDR2 from the germline V gene are SNHLY and FYNNEI. The V end was cut by 6 bases, the J end by 8 bases, with 13 bases between. CDR3 in amino acids: CASREAGWGYTF. DNA of the CDR3: TGTGCCAGCAGGGAGGCGGGGTGGGGCTACACCTTC. The variable domain in full, completed from reference TRBV2 and TRBJ1-2, reads EPEVTQTPSHQVTQMGQEVILRCVPISNHLYFYWYRQILGQKVEFLVSFYNNEISEKSEIFDDQFSVERPDGSNFTLKIRSTKLEDSAMYFCASREAGWGYTFGSGTRLTVV.